This T cell receptor (beta chain) comes out of a study of identical twins. Study findings and constraints: The study drew conclusions from cross-sectional statistical analysis, not from following the same donors.

In TCRdb, the 5' RACE reads were re-called with MiXCR into one record per CDR3 protein. The top ten clones hold 2.9% of a sample with hundreds of thousands of distinct CDR3 sequences, roughly a quarter of them seen once. Germline CDR1 reads SQVTM; CDR2 reads ANQGSEA. CDR3 length equals 12 residues. V dropped 3 bases and J dropped 5 bases, with 10 bases sitting between them. Notes on this clonotype: As yet, its antigen is unknown.

The data were also submitted as part of a second study, on T cells expressing NK-cell markers.

The source material was CD4+ T cells sorted from blood. The rearrangement uses TRBV29-1 and TRBJ1-1; no reliable D call. This sequence was found in a woman between 18 and 29 years old in good health. DNA for the CDR3: TGCAGCGTTGACGGCACCAGAACTGAAGCTTTCTTT. This codes for CSVDGTRTEAFF.